These 23 T cell receptor beta chains came from one sample sequenced in a study of T-cell reconstitution after alpha-beta-depleted transplantation in children. Unique molecular identifiers were incorporated during preparation of the TCRbeta library. TCRdb re-called the PCR reads with MiXCR, one entry per CDR3 protein. There are approximately 590,000 distinct CDR3 sequences in the sample; about 10% occur only once, and about 4% lies in the top ten. The sample was PBMCs from the stem cell graft donor, taken from the stem cell graft. The source of these receptors is a human donor who donated a stem cell graft to a child with acute myeloid leukemia.

This sequence joins TRBV27 and TRBJ1-2, with D unresolved. The CDR3 is 14 amino acids. Germline V CDR1 and CDR2: MNHEY, SMNVEV (reference sequence). V lost 4 bases to trimming and J lost 3 bases, with 12 bases between them. CDR3 nucleotide sequence: TGTGCCAGCAGTTCCCCCTCACGCGACTATGGCTACACCTTC. It is translated as CASSSPSRDYGYTF.

This clonotype was seen a handful of times. This chain uses TRBV28 with TRBJ2-7, with D maybe TRBD2 (5 bases). The CDR3 runs to 13 residues. The germline V and J ends were trimmed by 3 bases and 3 bases, with 9 bases remaining between them. Germline-derived CDR1 and CDR2 are MDHEN and SYDVKM. For the CDR3, the DNA is TGTGCCAGCAGTTTTGAGCGGATCTACGAGCAGTACTTC. As protein: CASSFERIYEQYF. Drawing the rest from reference TRBV28 and TRBJ2-7, the complete variable domain is DVKVTQSSRYLVKRTGEKVFLECVQDMDHENMFWYRQDPGLGLRLIYFSYDVKMKEKGDIPEGYSVSREKKERFSLILESASTNQTSMYLCASSFERIYEQYFGPGTRLTVT.

The table lists this clonotype with many counts. The chain employs TRBV20-1 and TRBJ2-7; 7 bases fit TRBD1. The germline CDR1 and CDR2 sequences are DFQATT and SNEGSKA (reference sequence). This CDR3 contains 14 residues. V shed 6 bases and J 0 bases; nucleotides not matched to a gene: 8. The CDR3 loop reads CSAETGTVSYEQYF. CDR3 bases: TGCAGTGCGGAAACCGGGACAGTCTCCTACGAGCAGTACTTC.

V is TRBV5-6 and J is TRBJ2-3; D gene uncertain. CDR1 and CDR2 (germline): SGHDT, YYEEEE. The ends were cut back, 0 bases at V and 6 bases at J, with 8 bases in the middle. The CDR3 consists of 13 residues. CDR3 DNA sequence: TGTGCCAGCAGCTTGGCCCCGAAGGATACGCAGTATTTT. Translated, it gives CASSLAPKDTQYF.

This clonotype was detected only a few times. The chain joins TRBV20-1 to TRBJ2-7; TRBD1 matches at 7 bases. This CDR3 spans 14 amino acids. Looked up from germline, CDR1 is DFQATT and CDR2 is SNEGSKA (reference sequence). V trimming: 3 bases; J trimming: 3 bases; junction bases outside the gene matches: 8. This chain's CDR3 is CSASLGTADYEQYF. The CDR3 nucleotides read TGCAGTGCTAGCTTAGGGACAGCTGACTACGAGCAGTACTTC.

This clonotype was detected ten times or more. The chain has TRBV5-1 and TRBJ2-1, with TRBD2 matching over 10 bases. Trimming cost V 0 bases and J 6 bases; bases outside gene matches: 6. CDR1 and CDR2 (germline): SGHRS, YFSETQ. This CDR3 comprises 16 residues. This CDR3 reads CASSLEPSGRGNEQFF. The CDR3 DNA is TGCGCCAGCAGCTTGGAGCCTAGCGGGAGAGGCAATGAGCAGTTCTTC.

This clonotype occurred a few times. The chain uses TRBV28 and TRBJ1-2, with no clear D. V was pared by 6 bases and J by 4 bases, with 6 bases between. The CDR3 totals 11 residues. Germline V CDR1 and CDR2: MDHEN, SYDVKM. CDR3: CASRASYGYTF. The CDR3 bases are TGTGCCAGCAGGGCCAGCTATGGCTACACCTTC.

The rearrangement links TRBV7-9 to TRBJ1-5; 8 nucleotides align to TRBD1. Germline CDR1 SEHNR, CDR2 FQNEAQ (reference sequence). V shed 5 bases and J 6 bases; nucleotides not matched to a gene: 6. The CDR3 contains 14 residues. The CDR3 DNA follows: TGTGCCAGCAGCACCGACAGGGGAGGTCAGCCCCAGCATTTT. Amino acids: CASSTDRGGQPQHF. The full variable domain, with the rest looked up from reference TRBV7-9 and TRBJ1-5, is DTGVSQNPRHKITKRGQNVTFRCDPISEHNRLYWYRQTLGQGPEFLTYFQNEAQLEKSRLLSDRFSAERPKGSFSTLEIQRTEQGDSAMYLCASSTDRGGQPQHFGDGTRLSIL.

This clonotype appeared a few times. The CDR3 sequence: CASTGQQGYTEAFF. The CDR3 DNA reads as TGTGCCAGCACGGGCCAACAGGGGTACACTGAAGCTTTCTTT. The chain has TRBV19 and TRBJ1-1; 7 bases agree with TRBD1. V shed 9 bases and J 3 bases; nucleotides not matched to a gene: 10. CDR3 length equals 14 residues. Germline V gene lookup returns CDR1 LNHDA and CDR2 SQIVND (reference sequence).

There are many counts of this clonotype. The rearrangement joins TRBV20-1 to TRBJ2-4; no firm D call. Germline lookup yields CDR1 DFQATT and CDR2 SNEGSKA (reference sequence). The CDR3 runs 12 residues. Trimming removed 7 bases from V and 4 bases from J, with 11 bases in between. CDR3: CSGSDLKNIQYF. The CDR3 DNA sequence: TGCAGTGGCTCGGACCTAAAAAACATTCAGTACTTC.

This clonotype has ten or more counts. This CDR3 is CASSLEVGREQYF. In nucleotides, the CDR3 is TGTGCCAGCAGCTTAGAGGTGGGCAGAGAGCAGTACTTC. The chain is built from TRBV7-9 and TRBJ2-7; D remains unclear. The CDR3 runs to 13 residues. CDR1 and CDR2 (germline): SEHNR, FQNEAQ (reference sequence). Trimming removed 1 base from V and 7 bases from J, with 11 bases in between. Together with reference TRBV7-9 and TRBJ2-7, the CDR3 gives the full variable domain: DTGVSQNPRHKITKRGQNVTFRCDPISEHNRLYWYRQTLGQGPEFLTYFQNEAQLEKSRLLSDRFSAERPKGSFSTLEIQRTEQGDSAMYLCASSLEVGREQYFGPGTRLTVT.

This clonotype turned up a few times. The genes are TRBV30 and TRBJ1-1; D call uncertain. V lost 4 bases and J 6 bases, leaving 21 bases between the germline ends. CDR1 is GTSNPN, CDR2 SVGIG, per germline (reference sequence). There are 15 residues in the CDR3. The DNA of the CDR3 is TGTGCCTGGACCGTCCGGGGAGGGATTTTCGCTGAAGCTTTCTTT. Protein product: CAWTVRGGIFAEAFF.

The chain recombines TRBV4-2 with TRBJ2-7, with TRBD1 identical over 10 bases. Looked up from germline, CDR1 is LGHNA and CDR2 is YNFKEQ. J gave up 1 base and V 1 base, and 4 bases lay outside the gene matches. This CDR3 is built from 16 residues. The CDR3 here is CASSQARDRGSYEQYF. The CDR3 bases are TGTGCCAGCAGCCAAGCCCGGGACAGGGGTTCCTACGAGCAGTACTTC.

The rearrangement uses TRBV20-1 and TRBJ2-1, with a possible D match to TRBD1 (5 bases). V shed 6 bases and J shed 5 bases, with 8 bases lying between them. The V gene's germline CDR1 is DFQATT and CDR2 SNEGSKA (reference sequence). CDR3 size: 11 residues. CDR3 protein: CSAGPHNEQFF. In DNA, the CDR3 is TGCAGTGCGGGGCCACACAATGAGCAGTTCTTC.

Only a few counts were recorded for this clonotype. The gene calls are TRBV27 and TRBJ1-6; possible D gene TRBD1, 6 bases. Germline V CDR1 and CDR2: MNHEY, SMNVEV (reference sequence). The CDR3 length is 16 residues. Trimming cost V 0 bases and J 6 bases, with 12 bases left between them. The CDR3 DNA follows: TGTGCCAGCAGTTTATCGAATGGGGGGCCTAATTCACCCCTCCACTTT. Protein: CASSLSNGGPNSPLHF.

This clonotype was seen repeatedly, ten times or more. The chain joins TRBV12-3 or TRBV12-4 to TRBJ1-1; D is undetermined. This CDR3 is built from 14 residues. V was shortened by 2 bases and J by 1 base, with 8 bases between the two germline ends. CDR3 residues: CASSLRPSNTEAFF. The CDR3 DNA sequence: TGTGCCAGCAGTTTACGGCCTTCGAACACTGAAGCTTTCTTT.

This sequence joins TRBV6-2 or TRBV6-3 and TRBJ2-1; 9 bases map to TRBD2. Per germline, CDR1 MNHEY and CDR2 SVGEGT. The CDR3 sequence is 15 residues long. J was trimmed by 7 bases and V by 6 bases; bases with no gene match: 10. CDR3 sequence (DNA): TGTGCCAGCAGACTTAGCGGGAGTATGTGGAATGAGCAGTTCTTC. Amino acids: CASRLSGSMWNEQFF.

This clonotype was counted ten times or more. J is TRBJ1-5 and V is TRBV4-2, with D perhaps matching TRBD1 (5 bases). V gave up 2 bases and J gave up 1 base, with 9 bases separating them. The length of the CDR3 is 15 residues. Germline loops: CDR1 LGHNA, CDR2 YNFKEQ. The CDR3 DNA sequence: TGTGCCAGCAGCCAAACCGGGGACAGCAATCAGCCCCAGCATTTT. As protein: CASSQTGDSNQPQHF.

The genes are TRBV20-1 and TRBJ2-7; no definite D call. CDR3 length: 10 residues. Germline V gives CDR1 DFQATT, CDR2 SNEGSKA (reference sequence). V lost 4 bases and J 5 bases, leaving 6 bases between the germline ends. Here the CDR3 reads CSANPHEQYF. The CDR3 coding sequence is TGCAGTGCTAACCCCCACGAGCAGTACTTC.

This clonotype was seen ten or more times. This sequence joins TRBV12-3 or TRBV12-4 and TRBJ2-2, with D possibly being TRBD2 (6 bases). The CDR3 extends over 16 amino acids. V shed 6 bases and J shed 1 base, with 15 bases lying between them. CDR3 protein: CASRLKRALNTGELFF. In DNA, the CDR3 is TGTGCCAGCAGGCTCAAGCGGGCCCTGAACACCGGGGAGCTGTTTTTT.

This clonotype was detected many times. V usage is TRBV29-1 and J usage is TRBJ2-4; 10 bases map to TRBD2. This CDR3 has 15 residues. The V gene's germline CDR1 is SQVTM and CDR2 ANQGSEA. The junction had 13 bases not matched to a gene; V was cut back by 6 bases and J by 8 bases. Here the CDR3 DNA reads TGCAGCGTAGGAATAGGGGGACTAGCGAGGGACATTCAGTACTTC. It translates to CSVGIGGLARDIQYF.

The V call is TRBV19, the J call TRBJ2-2; TRBD1 matches at 9 bases. Germline CDR1 reads LNHDA; CDR2 reads SQIVND (reference sequence). The V segment lost 6 bases and the J segment 5 bases; nucleotides outside the gene matches: 13. The CDR3 length is 17 residues. The chain's CDR3 is CASRIKAGTGLTGELFF. For the CDR3, the DNA is TGTGCCAGTAGAATAAAGGCCGGGACAGGGTTAACCGGGGAGCTGTTTTTT.

A few counts support this clonotype. The chain joins TRBV7-2 to TRBJ2-7; maybe TRBD1 (6 bases). This CDR3 is built from 14 residues. V gave up 3 bases and J gave up 0 bases, with 9 bases separating them. Germline V lookup: CDR1 SGHTA, CDR2 FQGNSA. This CDR3 reads CASSFRDTSYEQYF. The CDR3 DNA reads as TGTGCCAGCAGCTTCCGGGACACCTCCTACGAGCAGTACTTC.